What follows is one TCR beta chain and its context. Its antigen remains unknown. These data come from a study of cytomegalovirus exposure and HLA in healthy donors. Overall study findings and caveats: An analysis done earlier found most TCR beta V segments productive about 87% or about 30% of the time.

The PCR had 60 Vbeta and 13 Jbeta primers. Using immunoSEQ multiplex PCR, the repertoire was profiled, and TCRdb retains in-frame clones only, with some absent. Here the sample spans 130,000 or so clones, around 57% being singletons. This CDR3 is 13 amino acids long. Trimming removed 5 bases from V and 13 bases from J, with 18 bases in between. Germline V CDR1 and CDR2: SGHTA, FQGTGA. The chain has TRBV7-3 and TRBJ2-1; a possible D gene is TRBD1 (5 bases). The sequenced sample was PBMCs. The TCR originated in a male donor in good health and CMV-seronegative. CDR3 DNA sequence: TGTGCCAGCAGCCGAACCCAGGGCAGGGCCCAGTTCTTC. Residues: CASSRTQGRAQFF.